This is a list of T cell receptor beta chains from one sample in a study of blood T cells in healthy people across ages. TCRdb fed the 5' RACE reads into MiXCR, producing one record per CDR3 protein. The repertoire holds 850,000 to 1,000,000 distinct CDR3 sequences, with around 46% as singletons. Sequencing input: blood. The source of these receptors is a man aged 25-40 years in good health. Both conserved end residues are part of each CDR3. A D gene is named only where the DNA matches it firmly. Clone sizes are given selectively: once, few, many, or a class where the clone is expanded.

j_call clone_size v_call d_call cdr3_nt cdr3_aa
TRBJ2-7 once TRBV7-9 . TGTGCCAGCAGCTCTCAGGCTTCCCGGCCCTACGAGCAGTACTTC CASSSQASRPYEQYF
TRBJ1-2 . TRBV6-2/TRBV6-3 . TGTGCCAGCAACACAGACGTCTATGGCTACACCTTC CASNTDVYGYTF
TRBJ2-5 . TRBV20-1 TRBD2 TGCAGCCTGACTAGCGGGGGGGCCACGAAGACCCAGTACTTC CSLTSGGATKTQYF
TRBJ2-7 few TRBV4-3 . TGCGCCAGCAGCCAGCTAGAGGACAGCTCCTACGAGCAGTACTTC CASSQLEDSSYEQYF
TRBJ1-2 few TRBV27 . TGTGCCAGCAGCACAGGACAGTACTATGGCTACACCTTC CASSTGQYYGYTF
TRBJ2-1 . TRBV24-1 . TGTGCCACCAGTGACCCTTCGGACTACAATGAGCAGTTCTTC CATSDPSDYNEQFF
TRBJ2-3 few TRBV5-5 . TGTGCCAGCAGCTGGGGAACAGGGAATACGCAGTATTTT CASSWGTGNTQYF
TRBJ2-1 few TRBV29-1 . TGCAGCGTTGAAGGAAGGGGGGGCGCTTCCTACAATGAGCAGTTCTTC CSVEGRGGASYNEQFF
TRBJ1-1 many TRBV5-1 TRBD1 TGCGCCAGCAGCGTCCGACAGGGAAACACTGAAGCTTTCTTT CASSVRQGNTEAFF
TRBJ1-1 few TRBV25-1 . TGTGCCAGCAGTGAATCGCGAATTATCGGAACTGAAGCTTTCTTT CASSESRIIGTEAFF
TRBJ2-7 few TRBV29-1 TRBD1 TGCAGCGGCCGCGGGACAGGGTCCTACGAGCAGTACTTC CSGRGTGSYEQYF
TRBJ2-1 few TRBV27 . TGTGCCAGCAGTTTAGAGGGGGGGTTCTCGGGGAAGCAGTTCTTC CASSLEGGFSGKQFF
TRBJ2-1 many TRBV3-1 . TGTGCCAGCAGCCAAACAGGGGGGGTAAAGACATTTGAGCAGTTCTTC CASSQTGGVKTFEQFF
TRBJ1-6 . TRBV4-2 . TGTGCCAGCAGCCAAGAATCGGGGACCCCAACCCTCCACTTT CASSQESGTPTLHF
TRBJ1-5 . TRBV7-2 . TGTGCCAGCAGCTTAGTAGCTCTGAGCAATCAGCCCCAGCATTTT CASSLVALSNQPQHF
TRBJ2-7 . TRBV5-1 . TGCGCCAGCAGCTTGGTGCCCGGACAGAATTCCTACGAGCAGTACTTC CASSLVPGQNSYEQYF
TRBJ2-3 . TRBV3-1 . TGTGCCAGCAGCCCGACGCTATCCACAGATACGCAGTATTTT CASSPTLSTDTQYF
TRBJ2-1 . TRBV20-1 TRBD2 TGCAGTGCTGTAGCGGGCAGTGGCAATGAGCAGTTCTTC CSAVAGSGNEQFF
TRBJ2-5 . TRBV6-2/TRBV6-3 TRBD2 TGTGCCAGCAGTCCCCTCGGACTAGCGGGGGGGAAGAGGAATGAGCAGTACTTC CASSPLGLAGGKRNEQYF
TRBJ2-2 . TRBV6-5 . TGTGCCAGCAGCAGCTGTGTGACGATAGGGGCCGGGGAGCTGTTTTTT CASSSCVTIGAGELFF
TRBJ1-6 many TRBV20-1 . TGCAGTGCTAGAGATCCGGGGGATTCACCCCTCCACTTT CSARDPGDSPLHF
TRBJ2-5 . TRBV24-1 . TGTGCCACCAGTCTGGGGACCACGACCCAGTACTTC CATSLGTTTQYF
TRBJ2-1 . TRBV3-1 TRBD1 TGTGCCAGCACCTCGACAGGGGCACGCAATGAGCAGTTCTTC CASTSTGARNEQFF
TRBJ2-5 . TRBV20-1 . TGCAGTAGACAGAGGGGCCAAGAGACCCAGTACTTC CSRQRGQETQYF
TRBJ2-3 . TRBV18 . TGTGCCAGCTCAGGACCCGGGACCACAGATACGCAGTATTTT CASSGPGTTDTQYF
TRBJ2-3 many TRBV6-1 TRBD2 TGTGCCAGCAAGGGGAGGGAAAGCACAGATACGCAGTATTTT CASKGRESTDTQYF
TRBJ1-1 . TRBV7-9 . TGCGCCAGCAGCGCCGACGGGGGAGCTTTCTTT CASSADGGAFF
TRBJ2-7 few TRBV9 . TGTGCCAGCAGCGTAGTTGGGCAGTACTTC CASSVVGQYF
TRBJ1-2 . TRBV6-6 . TGTGCCAGCTCTTCCGCGGGGGGGGCACCCGGCTATGGCTACACCTTC CASSSAGGAPGYGYTF
TRBJ2-6 . TRBV6-5 . TGTGCCAGCAGTTACTACCCGGGAAAAGGGGACTCTGGGGCCAACGTCCTGACTTTC CASSYYPGKGDSGANVLTF
TRBJ2-5 few TRBV9 . TGTGCCAGCAGCGTTGCGGCGGGGTACCAAGAGACCCAGTACTTC CASSVAAGYQETQYF
TRBJ2-5 . TRBV5-1 TRBD2 TGCGCCAGCGCCCCGGGGGGGCAGCAAGAGACCCAGTACTTC CASAPGGQQETQYF
TRBJ2-5 . TRBV20-1 TRBD1 TGCAGTGCTAGAGATCCCCGACAGGGGGCAGGGGAGCAGTACTTC CSARDPRQGAGEQYF
TRBJ2-1 . TRBV7-3 . TGTGCCAGCAGCTTAAACCCCGGGGGCTCTGGGGGTGAGCAGTTCTTC CASSLNPGGSGGEQFF
TRBJ1-1 . TRBV29-1 TRBD1 TGCAGCGTTACCAGACAGGGACGTGAAGCTTTCTTT CSVTRQGREAFF
TRBJ2-3 few TRBV9 . TGTGCCAGCAGCGTAGATGGGGGGACCACAGATACGCAGTATTTT CASSVDGGTTDTQYF
TRBJ2-3 . TRBV9 TRBD2 TGTGCCAGCAGCGTTAGCGGGGGCATCACAGATACGCAGTATTTT CASSVSGGITDTQYF
TRBJ2-5 few TRBV18 . TGTGCCAGCTCACCTCCGGCTGCGCAAGAGACCCAGTACTTC CASSPPAAQETQYF
TRBJ2-1 . TRBV7-3 . TGTGCCAGCAGCGATGCCTCCCTCGAGCAGTTCTTC CASSDASLEQFF
TRBJ1-1 . TRBV6-1 TRBD1 TGTGCCAGCAGGACAAGTGGAGGGGGCGTGCTGAACACTGAAGCTTTCTTT CASRTSGGGVLNTEAFF
TRBJ1-2 . TRBV20-1 . TGCAGTGCGGAGTCCGCGTTCAATGGCTACACCTTC CSAESAFNGYTF
TRBJ1-1 . TRBV28 . TGTGCCAGCAGTGGGACCCGGGGTGAAGCTTTCTTT CASSGTRGEAFF
TRBJ2-4 . TRBV6-5 . TGTGCCAGCAGAAAAGGGTCGGGGCCGGGAAACATTCAGTACTTC CASRKGSGPGNIQYF
TRBJ1-5 . TRBV19 . TGTACCAGTAGTATGGACGGCAATCAGCCCCAGCATTTT CTSSMDGNQPQHF
TRBJ1-1 few TRBV14 TRBD1 TGTGCCAGCAGCCGCTGGACAGGGGCCACCATGAACACTGAAGCTTTCTTT CASSRWTGATMNTEAFF
TRBJ2-3 . TRBV30 TRBD1 TGTGCCTGGAGTGTAGGGGGCGCATCGGATACGCAGTATTTT CAWSVGGASDTQYF
TRBJ2-3 . TRBV4-2 TRBD2 TGTGCCAGCAGCCTCCTGGCTAGCGGGAAGAGCACAGATACGCAGTATTTT CASSLLASGKSTDTQYF
TRBJ2-7 . TRBV4-1 TRBD2 TGCGCCAGCAGCCTCGTAGCGGGGGGGATCTCCTACGAGCAGTACTTC CASSLVAGGISYEQYF
TRBJ2-3 once TRBV7-3 TRBD1 TGTGCCAGCAGCTTTGTCGGGACAGGGGAACTCGCAGATACGCAGTATTTT CASSFVGTGELADTQYF
TRBJ2-4 . TRBV25-1 . TGTGCCAGCCACGATCAATTTGAGCAGTACTTC CASHDQFEQYF
TRBJ2-3 . TRBV4-1 TRBD1 TGCGCCAGCAGCCCCAGACAGGGAGATACGCAGTATTTT CASSPRQGDTQYF
TRBJ2-5 . TRBV20-1 . TGCAGCGCTAGAGATCCGGCAGCGGGCCAAGAGACCCAGTACTTC CSARDPAAGQETQYF
TRBJ1-5 . TRBV10-3 . TGTGCCATTCGAGGAGGGGGGAGCAATCAGCCCCAGCATTTT CAIRGGGSNQPQHF